The T cell receptor (beta chain) described here comes from a study of shared T cell receptors in the human thymus. This table comes from immunoSEQ multiplex PCR, and its TCRdb copy is limited to in-frame clones, with some not included. The sample lists some 720,000 clones; approximately 88% were seen once. Trimming cost V 1 base and J 6 bases, with 12 bases left between them. Germline values: CDR1 SQVTM, CDR2 ANQGSEA. The CDR3 is 13 amino acids. This same sample was also part of a study on human thymus T cells. That source notes: Those donating were healthy Finnish infants in corrective surgery for congenital heart defects. Resections from corrective heart surgery supplied the thymus tissue. Related work found strong thymic repertoire overlap between unrelated individuals.

The TCR comes from a boy less than two years old with a congenital heart defect. The sequenced sample was thymocytes. The V and J genes are TRBV29-1 and TRBJ1-2; possible D gene TRBD1, 6 bases. CDR3 nucleotide sequence: TGCAGCGTTGAAGGACACAGGGAGCATGGCTACACCTTC. Translated: CSVEGHREHGYTF. Full variable domain (outside the CDR3, taken from reference TRBV29-1 and TRBJ1-2): SAVISQKPSRDICQRGTSLTIQCQVDSQVTMMFWYRQQPGQSLTLIATANQGSEATYESGFVIDKFPISRPNLTFSTLTVSNMSPEDSSIYLCSVEGHREHGYTFGSGTRLTVV.